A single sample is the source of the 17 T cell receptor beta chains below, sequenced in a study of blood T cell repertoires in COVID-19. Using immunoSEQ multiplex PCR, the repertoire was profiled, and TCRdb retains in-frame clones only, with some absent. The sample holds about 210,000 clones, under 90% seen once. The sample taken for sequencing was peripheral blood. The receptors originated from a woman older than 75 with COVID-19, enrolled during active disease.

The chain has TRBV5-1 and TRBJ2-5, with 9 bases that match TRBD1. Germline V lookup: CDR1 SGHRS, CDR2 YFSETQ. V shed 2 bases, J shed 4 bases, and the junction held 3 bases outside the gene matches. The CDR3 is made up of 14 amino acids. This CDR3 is CASSFKDRGETQYF. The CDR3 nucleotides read TGCGCCAGCAGCTTCAAGGACAGGGGAGAGACCCAGTACTTC.

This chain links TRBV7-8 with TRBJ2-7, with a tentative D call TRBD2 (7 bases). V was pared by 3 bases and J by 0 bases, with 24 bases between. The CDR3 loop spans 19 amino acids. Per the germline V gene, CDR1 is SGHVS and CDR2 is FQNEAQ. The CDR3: CASSLVTGRVSPSSYEQYF. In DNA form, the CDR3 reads TGTGCCAGCAGCTTGGTAACAGGGAGGGTATCTCCTAGCTCCTACGAGCAGTACTTC.

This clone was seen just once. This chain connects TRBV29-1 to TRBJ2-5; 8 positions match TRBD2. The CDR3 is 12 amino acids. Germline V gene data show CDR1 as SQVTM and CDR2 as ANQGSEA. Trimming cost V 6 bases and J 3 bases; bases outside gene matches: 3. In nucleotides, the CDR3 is TGCAGCGTCGTAGCGGGGAAAGAGACCCAGTACTTC. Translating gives CSVVAGKETQYF.

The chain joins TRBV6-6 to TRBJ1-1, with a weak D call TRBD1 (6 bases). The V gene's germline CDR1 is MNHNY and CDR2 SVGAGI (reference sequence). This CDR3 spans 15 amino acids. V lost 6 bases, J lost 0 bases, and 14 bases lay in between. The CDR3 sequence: CASRDDQGLNTEAFF. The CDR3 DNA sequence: TGTGCCAGCAGGGACGATCAGGGGCTGAACACTGAAGCTTTCTTT.

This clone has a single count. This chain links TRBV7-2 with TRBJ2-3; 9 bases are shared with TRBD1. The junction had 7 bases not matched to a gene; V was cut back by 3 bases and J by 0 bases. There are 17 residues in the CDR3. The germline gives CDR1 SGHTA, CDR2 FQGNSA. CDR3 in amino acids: CASSFLGQGASTDTQYF. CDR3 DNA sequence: TGTGCCAGCAGCTTCCTGGGACAGGGTGCTAGCACAGATACGCAGTATTTT.

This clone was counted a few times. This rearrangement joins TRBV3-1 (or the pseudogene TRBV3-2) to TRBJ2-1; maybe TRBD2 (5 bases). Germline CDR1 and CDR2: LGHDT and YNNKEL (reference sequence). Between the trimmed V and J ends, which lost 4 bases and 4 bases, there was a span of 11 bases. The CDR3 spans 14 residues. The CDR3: CASSPPGEYNEQFF. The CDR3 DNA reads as TGTGCCAGCAGCCCCCCCGGGGAGTACAATGAGCAGTTCTTC.

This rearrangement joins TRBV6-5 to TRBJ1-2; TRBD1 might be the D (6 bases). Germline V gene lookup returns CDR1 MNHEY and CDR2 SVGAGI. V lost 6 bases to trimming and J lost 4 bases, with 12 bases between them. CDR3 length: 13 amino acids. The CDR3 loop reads CASSRDTSYGYTF. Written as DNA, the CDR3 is TGTGCCAGCAGCCGGGACACGAGCTATGGCTACACCTTC.

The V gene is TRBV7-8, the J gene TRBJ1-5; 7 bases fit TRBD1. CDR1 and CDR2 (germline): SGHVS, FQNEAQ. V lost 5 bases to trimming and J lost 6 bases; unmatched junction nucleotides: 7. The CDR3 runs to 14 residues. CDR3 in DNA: TGTGCCAGCAGCCTTAGTCCAGGGGGTCAGCCCCAGCATTTT. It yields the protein CASSLSPGGQPQHF.

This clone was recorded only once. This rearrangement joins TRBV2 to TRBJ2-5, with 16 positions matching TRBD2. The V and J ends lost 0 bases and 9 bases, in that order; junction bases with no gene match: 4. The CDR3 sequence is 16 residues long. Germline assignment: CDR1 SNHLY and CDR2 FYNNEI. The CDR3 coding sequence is TGTGCCAGCAGTGAAGCGGGACTAGCGGGGGGGTGGGCCCAGTACTTC. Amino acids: CASSEAGLAGGWAQYF.

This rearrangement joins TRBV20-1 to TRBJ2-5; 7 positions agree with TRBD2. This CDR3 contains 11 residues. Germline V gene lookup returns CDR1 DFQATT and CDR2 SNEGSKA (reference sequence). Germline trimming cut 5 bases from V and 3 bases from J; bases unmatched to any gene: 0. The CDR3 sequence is CSAAGEETQYF. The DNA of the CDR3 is TGCAGTGCTGCGGGGGAAGAGACCCAGTACTTC.

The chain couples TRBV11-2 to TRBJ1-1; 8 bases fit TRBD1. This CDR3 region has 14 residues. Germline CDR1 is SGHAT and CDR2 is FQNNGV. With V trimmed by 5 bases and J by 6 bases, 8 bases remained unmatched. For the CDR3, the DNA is TGTGCCAGCAGCGCGATCAGGGGGCAGGCTGAAGCTTTCTTT. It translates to CASSAIRGQAEAFF. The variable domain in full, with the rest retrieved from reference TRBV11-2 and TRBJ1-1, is EAGVAQSPRYKIIEKRQSVAFWCNPISGHATLYWYQQILGQGPKLLIQFQNNGVVDDSQLPKDRFSAERLKGVDSTLKIQPAKLEDSAVYLCASSAIRGQAEAFFGQGTRLTVV.

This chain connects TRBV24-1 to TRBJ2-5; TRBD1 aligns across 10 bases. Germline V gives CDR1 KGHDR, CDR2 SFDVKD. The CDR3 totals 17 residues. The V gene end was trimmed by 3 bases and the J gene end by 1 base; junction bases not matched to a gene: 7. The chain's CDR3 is CATSDRGQGGLQETQYF. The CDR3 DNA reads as TGTGCCACCAGTGATCGCGGACAGGGGGGCCTCCAAGAGACCCAGTACTTC.

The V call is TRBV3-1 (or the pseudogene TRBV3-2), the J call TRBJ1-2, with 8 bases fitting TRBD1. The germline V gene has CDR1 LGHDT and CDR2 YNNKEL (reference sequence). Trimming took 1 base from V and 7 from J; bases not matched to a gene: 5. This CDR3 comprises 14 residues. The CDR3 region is CASSQVDRGGGYTF. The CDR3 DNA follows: TGTGCCAGCAGCCAAGTCGACAGGGGTGGTGGCTACACCTTC.

The CDR3 loop reads CASRAGLGSPLHF. Written as DNA, the CDR3 is TGTGCCAGTAGAGCAGGGCTGGGTTCACCCCTCCACTTT. V gene TRBV19 combines with J gene TRBJ1-6; possibly TRBD1 for D (5 bases). The ends were cut back, 6 bases at V and 9 bases at J, with 12 bases in the middle. This CDR3 contains 13 residues. In germline, CDR1 is LNHDA, CDR2 SQIVND (reference sequence).

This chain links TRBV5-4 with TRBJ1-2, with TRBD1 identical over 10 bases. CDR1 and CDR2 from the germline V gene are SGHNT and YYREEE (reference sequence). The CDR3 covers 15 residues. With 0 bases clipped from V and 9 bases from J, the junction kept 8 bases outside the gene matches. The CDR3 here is CASSLARDRGFSYTF. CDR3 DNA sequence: TGTGCCAGCAGCTTGGCTAGGGACAGGGGTTTTAGCTACACCTTC.

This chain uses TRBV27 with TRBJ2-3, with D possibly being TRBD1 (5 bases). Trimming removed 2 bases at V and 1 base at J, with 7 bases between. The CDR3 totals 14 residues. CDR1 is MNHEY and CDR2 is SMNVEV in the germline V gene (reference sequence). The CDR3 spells CASSLVGGTDTQYF. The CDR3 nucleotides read TGTGCCAGCAGTTTAGTAGGGGGCACAGATACGCAGTATTTT.

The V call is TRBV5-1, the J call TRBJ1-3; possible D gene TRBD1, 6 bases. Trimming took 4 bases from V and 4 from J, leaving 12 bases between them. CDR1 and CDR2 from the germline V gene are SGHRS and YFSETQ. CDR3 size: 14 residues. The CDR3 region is CASSEQGPGNTIYF. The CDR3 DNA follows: TGCGCCAGCAGCGAACAGGGTCCAGGAAACACCATATATTTT.